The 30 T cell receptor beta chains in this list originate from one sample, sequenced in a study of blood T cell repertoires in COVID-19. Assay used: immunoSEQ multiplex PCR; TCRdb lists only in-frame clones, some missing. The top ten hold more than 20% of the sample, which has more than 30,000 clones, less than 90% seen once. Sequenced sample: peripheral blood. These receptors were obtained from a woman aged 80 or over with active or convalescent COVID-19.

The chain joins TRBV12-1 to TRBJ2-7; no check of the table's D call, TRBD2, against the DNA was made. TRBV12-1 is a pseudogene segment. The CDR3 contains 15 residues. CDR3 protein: CASSFGLAGAYEQYF. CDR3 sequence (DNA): TGTGCCAGCAGCTTTGGACTAGCGGGGGCCTACGAGCAGTACTTC.

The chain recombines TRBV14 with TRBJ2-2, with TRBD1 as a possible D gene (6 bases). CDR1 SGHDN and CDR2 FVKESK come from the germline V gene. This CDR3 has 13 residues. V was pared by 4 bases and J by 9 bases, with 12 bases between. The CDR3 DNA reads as TGTGCCAGCAGCCTGCAGGGGAGTAGGGAGCTGTTTTTT. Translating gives CASSLQGSRELFF.

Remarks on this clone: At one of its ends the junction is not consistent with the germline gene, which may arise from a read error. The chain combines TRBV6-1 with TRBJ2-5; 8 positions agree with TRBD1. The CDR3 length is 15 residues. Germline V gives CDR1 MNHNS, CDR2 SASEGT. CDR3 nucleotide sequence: TGTGCCAGCAGAGAAGTGACAGGGGCAGGGGAGACCCAGTACTTC. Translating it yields CASREVTGAGETQYF.

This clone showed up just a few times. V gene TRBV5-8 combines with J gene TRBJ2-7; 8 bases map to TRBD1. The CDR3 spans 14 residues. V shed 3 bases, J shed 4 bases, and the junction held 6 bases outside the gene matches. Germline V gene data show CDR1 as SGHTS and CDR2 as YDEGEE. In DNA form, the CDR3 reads TGTGCCAGCAGCTCGGACAGGGTAACATACGAGCAGTACTTC. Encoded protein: CASSSDRVTYEQYF. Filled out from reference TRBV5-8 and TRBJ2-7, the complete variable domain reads EAGVTQSPTHLIKTRGQQATLRCSPISGHTSVYWYQQALGLGLQFLLWYDEGEERNRGNFPPRFSGRQFPNYSSELNVNALELEDSALYLCASSSDRVTYEQYFGPGTRLTVT.

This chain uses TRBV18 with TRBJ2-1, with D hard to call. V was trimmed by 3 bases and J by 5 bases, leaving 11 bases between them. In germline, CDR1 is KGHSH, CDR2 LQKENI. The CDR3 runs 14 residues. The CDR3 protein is CASSPLGSDNEQFF. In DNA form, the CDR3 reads TGTGCCAGCTCACCCTTGGGCAGTGACAATGAGCAGTTCTTC.

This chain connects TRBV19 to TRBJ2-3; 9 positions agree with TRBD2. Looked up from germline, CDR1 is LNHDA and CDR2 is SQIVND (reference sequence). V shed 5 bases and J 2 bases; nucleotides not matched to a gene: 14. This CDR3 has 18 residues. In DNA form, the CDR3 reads TGTGCCAGTAGTTCCGGGGGAGCGGGGGGCAGGTACACAGATACGCAGTATTTT. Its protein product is CASSSGGAGGRYTDTQYF.

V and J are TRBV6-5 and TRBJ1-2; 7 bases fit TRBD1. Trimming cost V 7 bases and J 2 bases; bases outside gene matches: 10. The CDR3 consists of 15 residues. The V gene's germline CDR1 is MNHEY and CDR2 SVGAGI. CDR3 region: CASTGSGTVNYGYTF. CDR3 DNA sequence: TGTGCCAGCACCGGGTCAGGGACAGTGAACTATGGCTACACCTTC.

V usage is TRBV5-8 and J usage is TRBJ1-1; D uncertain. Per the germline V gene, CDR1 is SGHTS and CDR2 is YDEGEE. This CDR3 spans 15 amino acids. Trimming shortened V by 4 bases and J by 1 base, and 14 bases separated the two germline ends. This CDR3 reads CASSGSLRPNTEAFF. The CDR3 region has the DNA TGTGCCAGCAGCGGCTCGCTCAGGCCGAACACTGAAGCTTTCTTT.

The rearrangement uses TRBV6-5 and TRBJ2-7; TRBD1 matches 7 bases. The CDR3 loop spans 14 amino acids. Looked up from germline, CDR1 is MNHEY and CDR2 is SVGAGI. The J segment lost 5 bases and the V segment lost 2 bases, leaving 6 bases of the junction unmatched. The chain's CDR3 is CASSYGPGGDEQYF. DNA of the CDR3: TGTGCCAGCAGTTACGGGCCAGGGGGTGACGAGCAGTACTTC.

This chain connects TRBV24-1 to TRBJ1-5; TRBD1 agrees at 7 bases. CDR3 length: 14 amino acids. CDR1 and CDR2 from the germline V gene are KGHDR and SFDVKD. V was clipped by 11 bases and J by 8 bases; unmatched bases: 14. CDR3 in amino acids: CAIGDREMVEPQHF. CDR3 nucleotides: TGTGCCATCGGCGACAGGGAAATGGTTGAGCCCCAGCATTTT.

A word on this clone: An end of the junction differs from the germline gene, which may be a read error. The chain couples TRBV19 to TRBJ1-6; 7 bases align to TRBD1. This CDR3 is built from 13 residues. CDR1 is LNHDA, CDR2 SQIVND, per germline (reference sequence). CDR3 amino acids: CASSQGVSSPPHF. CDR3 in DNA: TGTGCCAGTAGTCAGGGGGTCTCTTCACCCCCCCACTTT.

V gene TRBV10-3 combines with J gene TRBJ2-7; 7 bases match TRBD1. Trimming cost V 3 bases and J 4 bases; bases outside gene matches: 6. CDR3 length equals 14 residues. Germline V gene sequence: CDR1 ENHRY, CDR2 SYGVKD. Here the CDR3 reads CAISEGTARYEQYF. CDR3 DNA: TGTGCCATCAGTGAAGGGACAGCAAGATACGAGCAGTACTTC.

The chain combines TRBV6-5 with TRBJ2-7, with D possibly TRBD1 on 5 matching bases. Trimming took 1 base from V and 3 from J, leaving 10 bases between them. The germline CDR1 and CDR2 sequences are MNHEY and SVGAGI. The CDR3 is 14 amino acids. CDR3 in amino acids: CASSYFAGNYEQYF. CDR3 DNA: TGTGCCAGCAGTTACTTCGCAGGGAACTACGAGCAGTACTTC.

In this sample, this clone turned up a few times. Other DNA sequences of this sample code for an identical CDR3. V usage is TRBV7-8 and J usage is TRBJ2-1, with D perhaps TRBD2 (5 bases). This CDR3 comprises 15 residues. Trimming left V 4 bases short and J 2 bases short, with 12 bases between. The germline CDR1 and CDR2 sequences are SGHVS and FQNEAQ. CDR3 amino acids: CASSSLAVTYNEQFF. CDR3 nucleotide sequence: TGTGCCAGCAGCTCCCTAGCCGTAACCTACAATGAGCAGTTCTTC.

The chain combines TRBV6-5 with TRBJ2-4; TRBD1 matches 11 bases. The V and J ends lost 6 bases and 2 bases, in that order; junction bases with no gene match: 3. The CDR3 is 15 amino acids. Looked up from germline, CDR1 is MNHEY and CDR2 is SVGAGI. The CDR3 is CASRRTGGPKNIQYF. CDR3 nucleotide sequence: TGTGCCAGCAGAAGGACAGGGGGCCCCAAAAACATTCAGTACTTC.

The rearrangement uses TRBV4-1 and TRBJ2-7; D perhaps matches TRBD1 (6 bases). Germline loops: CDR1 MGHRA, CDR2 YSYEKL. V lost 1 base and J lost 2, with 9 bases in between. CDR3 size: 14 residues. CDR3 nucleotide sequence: TGCGCCAGCAGCCAAGGGACAGCTACCTACGAGCAGTACTTC. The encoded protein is CASSQGTATYEQYF.

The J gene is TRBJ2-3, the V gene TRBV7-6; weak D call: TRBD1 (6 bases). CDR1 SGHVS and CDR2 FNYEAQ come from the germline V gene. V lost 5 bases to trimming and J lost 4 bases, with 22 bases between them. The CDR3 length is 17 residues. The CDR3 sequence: CASSPRAISRTADTQYF. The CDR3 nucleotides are TGTGCCAGCAGCCCTAGGGCCATCTCTCGGACAGCAGATACGCAGTATTTT.

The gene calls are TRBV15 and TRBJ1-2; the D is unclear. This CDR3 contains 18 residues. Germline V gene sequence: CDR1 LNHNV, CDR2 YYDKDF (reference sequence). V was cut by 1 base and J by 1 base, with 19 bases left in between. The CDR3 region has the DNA TGTGCCACCAGCAGAGTTGTTAGGATGACTGCGGATAACTATGGCTACACCTTC. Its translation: CATSRVVRMTADNYGYTF.

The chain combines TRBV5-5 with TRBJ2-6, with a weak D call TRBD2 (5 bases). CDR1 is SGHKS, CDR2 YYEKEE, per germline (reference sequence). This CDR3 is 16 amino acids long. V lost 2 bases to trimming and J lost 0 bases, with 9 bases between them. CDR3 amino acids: CASSLRTFSGANVLTF. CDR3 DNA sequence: TGTGCCAGCAGCTTACGGACTTTCTCTGGGGCCAACGTCCTGACTTTC.

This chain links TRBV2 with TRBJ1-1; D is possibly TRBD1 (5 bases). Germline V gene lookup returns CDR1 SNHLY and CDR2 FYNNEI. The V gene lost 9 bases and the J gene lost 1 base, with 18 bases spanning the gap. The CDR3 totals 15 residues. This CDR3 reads CARASRGGKNTEAFF. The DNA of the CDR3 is TGTGCCAGAGCAAGTCGGGGGGGGAAGAACACTGAAGCTTTCTTT.

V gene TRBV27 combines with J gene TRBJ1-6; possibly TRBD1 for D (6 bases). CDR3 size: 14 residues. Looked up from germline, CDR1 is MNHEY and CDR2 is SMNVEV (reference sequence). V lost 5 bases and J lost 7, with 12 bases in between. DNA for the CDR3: TGTGCCAGCAGTCTACAGGGTGGAAATTCACCCCTCCACTTT. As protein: CASSLQGGNSPLHF.

The CDR3 loop is CASSQKTSKEYF. The CDR3 DNA reads TGTGCCAGCAGCCAAAAGACTAGCAAGGAGTACTTC. The rearrangement uses TRBV13 and TRBJ2-7; TRBD2 aligns across 7 bases. V was clipped by 5 bases and J by 11 bases; unmatched bases: 9. The CDR3 spans 12 residues. Germline CDR1 PRHDT, CDR2 FYEKMQ (reference sequence).

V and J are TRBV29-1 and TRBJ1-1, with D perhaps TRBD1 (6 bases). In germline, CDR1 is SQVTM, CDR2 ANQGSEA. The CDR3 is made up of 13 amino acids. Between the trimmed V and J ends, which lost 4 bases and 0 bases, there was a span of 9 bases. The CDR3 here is CSVGGGMNTEAFF. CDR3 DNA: TGCAGCGTTGGAGGGGGAATGAACACTGAAGCTTTCTTT.

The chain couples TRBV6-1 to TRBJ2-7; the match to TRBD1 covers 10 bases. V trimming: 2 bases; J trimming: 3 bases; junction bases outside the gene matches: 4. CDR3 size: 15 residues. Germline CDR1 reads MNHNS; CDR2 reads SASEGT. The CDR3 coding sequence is TGTGCCAGCAGTGAATCGGACAGGGGGGGCTACGAGCAGTACTTC. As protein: CASSESDRGGYEQYF.

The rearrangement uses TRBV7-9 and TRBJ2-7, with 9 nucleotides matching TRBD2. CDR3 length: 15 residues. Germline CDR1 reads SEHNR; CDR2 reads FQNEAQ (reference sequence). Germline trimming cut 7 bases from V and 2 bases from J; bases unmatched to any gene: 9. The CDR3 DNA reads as TGTGCCAGCACCCAGCGGCGGGGGGGGGCCTACGAGCAGTACTTC. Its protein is CASTQRRGGAYEQYF. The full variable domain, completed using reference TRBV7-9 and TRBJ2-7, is DTGVSQNPRHKITKRGQNVTFRCDPISEHNRLYWYRQTLGQGPEFLTYFQNEAQLEKSRLLSDRFSAERPKGSFSTLEIQRTEQGDSAMYLCASTQRRGGAYEQYFGPGTRLTVT.

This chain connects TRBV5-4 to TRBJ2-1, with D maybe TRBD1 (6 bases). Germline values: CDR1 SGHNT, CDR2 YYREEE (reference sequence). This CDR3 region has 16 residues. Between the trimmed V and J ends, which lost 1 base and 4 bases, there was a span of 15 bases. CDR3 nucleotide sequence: TGTGCCAGCAGCTTGTATCGACAGGCCTTTTACAATGAGCAGTTCTTC. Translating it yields CASSLYRQAFYNEQFF.

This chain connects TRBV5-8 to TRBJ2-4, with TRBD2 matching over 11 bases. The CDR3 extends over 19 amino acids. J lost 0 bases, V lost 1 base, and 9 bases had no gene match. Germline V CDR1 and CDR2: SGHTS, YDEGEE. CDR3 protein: CASSLPLAGGALAKNIQYF. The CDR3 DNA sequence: TGTGCCAGCAGCTTGCCCCTAGCGGGGGGCGCTTTAGCCAAAAACATTCAGTACTTC.

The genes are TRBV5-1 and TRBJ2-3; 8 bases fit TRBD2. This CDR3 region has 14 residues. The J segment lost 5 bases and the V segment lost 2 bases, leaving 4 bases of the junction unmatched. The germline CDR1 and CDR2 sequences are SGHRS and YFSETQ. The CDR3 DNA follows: TGCGCCAGCAGCTTAAGCGGGGGCTTAGATACGCAGTATTTT. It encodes CASSLSGGLDTQYF. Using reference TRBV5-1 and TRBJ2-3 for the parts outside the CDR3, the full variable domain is KAGVTQTPRYLIKTRGQQVTLSCSPISGHRSVSWYQQTPGQGLQFLFEYFSETQRNKGNFPGRFSGRQFSNSRSEMNVSTLELGDSALYLCASSLSGGLDTQYFGPGTRLTVL.

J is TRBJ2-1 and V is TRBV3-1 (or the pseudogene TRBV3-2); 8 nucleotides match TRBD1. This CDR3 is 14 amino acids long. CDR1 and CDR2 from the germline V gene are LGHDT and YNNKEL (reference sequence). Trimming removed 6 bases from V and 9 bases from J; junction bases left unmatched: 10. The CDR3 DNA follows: TGTGCCAGCAGGGGATTGGACAGGGCGGGTGAGCAGTTCTTC. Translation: CASRGLDRAGEQFF.

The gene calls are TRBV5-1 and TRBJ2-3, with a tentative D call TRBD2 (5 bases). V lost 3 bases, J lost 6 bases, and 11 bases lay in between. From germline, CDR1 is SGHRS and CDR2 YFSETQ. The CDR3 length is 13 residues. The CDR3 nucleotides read TGCGCCAGCAGCTCCAGACCGGGGGATACGCAGTATTTT. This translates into CASSSRPGDTQYF.